Following are 28 T cell receptor beta chains from one sample sequenced in a study of beta chain features in type 1 diabetes. Every bit of the isolated RNA underwent reverse transcription, so sequencing read expressed TCRB transcripts. Produced via immunoSEQ multiplex PCR; TCRdb's table is partial and in-frame only. The table shows 970,000 or so clones, with roughly 17% occurring only once. The sequenced sample was naive CD4+ T cells from blood. All receptors come from a woman in her late teens or twenties in good health.

The chain has TRBV11-2 and TRBJ2-5, with 10 bases lining up with TRBD1. There are 15 residues in the CDR3. Germline CDR1 SGHAT, CDR2 FQNNGV. The V segment lost 4 bases and the J segment 5 bases; nucleotides outside the gene matches: 7. For the CDR3, the DNA is TGTGCCAGCAGCTCTAGGACAGGGGGTATGGAGACCCAGTACTTC. Translated, it gives CASSSRTGGMETQYF.

The genes are TRBV4-2 and TRBJ1-2, with a weak D call TRBD1 (5 bases). Deletions cut 4 bases from V and 1 base from J, with 19 bases between. Per germline, CDR1 LGHNA and CDR2 YNFKEQ. This CDR3 region has 17 residues. The DNA for the CDR3 is TGTGCCAGCAGCCCCGCCGCACAGGCAATGCATAACTATGGCTACACCTTC. This translates into CASSPAAQAMHNYGYTF.

The chain links TRBV18 to TRBJ1-2; D uncertain. V lost 4 bases, J lost 0 bases, and 3 bases lay in between. This CDR3 has 12 residues. Germline V lookup: CDR1 KGHSH, CDR2 LQKENI. CDR3 amino acids: CASSLPNYGYTF. In DNA form, the CDR3 reads TGTGCCAGCTCACTGCCTAACTATGGCTACACCTTC.

In this sample, this clone turned up a few times. This rearrangement joins TRBV14 to TRBJ2-6; D is unclear. Between the trimmed V and J ends, which lost 0 bases and 0 bases, there was a span of 12 bases. Germline CDR1 SGHDN, CDR2 FVKESK. This CDR3 contains 18 residues. The DNA for the CDR3 is TGTGCCAGCAGCCAAGATAAGAACACCTACTCTGGGGCCAACGTCCTGACTTTC. This translates into CASSQDKNTYSGANVLTF.

This clone was observed a few times. V usage is TRBV19 and J usage is TRBJ1-2; 7 bases match TRBD1. Trimming cost V 3 bases and J 7 bases; bases outside gene matches: 5. The CDR3 sequence is 13 residues long. Germline CDR1 and CDR2: LNHDA and SQIVND (reference sequence). CDR3 sequence (DNA): TGTGCCAGTAGTATTTCCGACAGGGTTGGCTACACCTTC. Translating gives CASSISDRVGYTF.

The genes are TRBV9 and TRBJ2-3, with TRBD2 matching over 8 bases. Germline loops: CDR1 SGDLS, CDR2 YYNGEE. This CDR3 is built from 14 residues. V lost 0 bases, J lost 4 bases, and 1 base stayed unmatched. The CDR3 is CASSVAAGADTQYF. CDR3 nucleotide sequence: TGTGCCAGCAGCGTAGCAGCGGGAGCAGATACGCAGTATTTT. Complete variable domain (other parts from reference TRBV9 and TRBJ2-3): DSGVTQTPKHLITATGQRVTLRCSPRSGDLSVYWYQQSLDQGLQFLIQYYNGEERAKGNILERFSAQQFPDLHSELNLSSLELGDSALYFCASSVAAGADTQYFGPGTRLTVL.

This clone was seen a handful of times. The chain has TRBV10-3 and TRBJ2-7; 9 positions agree with TRBD1. J was trimmed by 0 bases and V by 3 bases; bases with no gene match: 3. This CDR3 spans 15 amino acids. Germline CDR1 is ENHRY and CDR2 is SYGVKD. CDR3 loop: CAISDGTGSSYEQYF. The CDR3 coding sequence is TGTGCCATCAGTGACGGGACAGGGAGCTCCTACGAGCAGTACTTC.

This clone was seen a few times. The chain is built from TRBV29-1 and TRBJ2-3; D might be TRBD2 (5 bases). Trimming pared 4 bases from V and 3 bases from J, leaving 14 bases between. Germline CDR1 is SQVTM and CDR2 is ANQGSEA. The CDR3 extends over 14 amino acids. CDR3 in DNA: TGCAGCGTTGGGCGGGTGGGATTTACAGATACGCAGTATTTT. Amino acids: CSVGRVGFTDTQYF.

J is TRBJ2-5 and V is TRBV4-2; D gene unclear. The CDR3 is made up of 12 amino acids. The germline V gene encodes CDR1 LGHNA and CDR2 YNFKEQ. V lost 3 bases to trimming and J lost 5 bases, with 7 bases between them. The CDR3 coding sequence is TGTGCCAGCAGCCACGATCAGGAGACCCAGTACTTC. Translating it yields CASSHDQETQYF.

This sequence joins TRBV7-9 and TRBJ2-2; TRBD2 agrees at 7 bases. CDR3 size: 16 residues. CDR1 is SEHNR and CDR2 is FQNEAQ in the germline V gene (reference sequence). The ends lost 5 bases at V and 4 bases at J; junction bases unmatched: 10. This CDR3 reads CASSPPWRESTGELFF. The CDR3 bases are TGTGCCAGCAGCCCCCCTTGGCGGGAGTCCACCGGGGAGCTGTTTTTT.

The rearrangement links TRBV7-9 to TRBJ2-1; 13 bases line up with TRBD2. The CDR3 length is 15 residues. Germline loops: CDR1 SEHNR, CDR2 FQNEAQ (reference sequence). With 6 bases clipped from V and 7 bases from J, the junction kept 6 bases outside the gene matches. The CDR3 protein is CASRAGTSGTNEQFF. The CDR3 DNA reads as TGTGCCAGCAGGGCCGGGACTAGCGGGACGAATGAGCAGTTCTTC.

This clone was found a few times. J is TRBJ2-1 and V is TRBV15, with TRBD2 matching over 7 bases. This CDR3 comprises 18 residues. V was pared by 1 base and J by 5 bases, with 14 bases of the junction left unmatched. CDR1 is LNHNV and CDR2 is YYDKDF in the germline V gene (reference sequence). The CDR3 nucleotides read TGTGCCACCAGCAGAGCCATTCCGACTTCTAGCGGACACAATGAGCAGTTCTTC. As protein: CATSRAIPTSSGHNEQFF.

Only a few counts were recorded for this clone. This CDR3 is CASSVAYRTNTGELFF. The CDR3 bases are TGTGCCAGCAGCGTAGCGTATCGGACAAACACCGGGGAGCTGTTTTTT. V is TRBV9 and J is TRBJ2-2; tentatively, D is TRBD1 (5 bases). V shed 0 bases and J shed 2 bases, with 11 bases lying between them. CDR3 length: 16 amino acids. Germline CDR1 is SGDLS and CDR2 is YYNGEE.

This clone was counted only a few times. The chain carries TRBV29-1 and TRBJ2-5; no definite D call. Germline V lookup: CDR1 SQVTM, CDR2 ANQGSEA. V lost 7 bases and J 1 base, leaving 4 bases between the germline ends. This CDR3 has 10 amino acids. CDR3 DNA sequence: TGCAGCGCCCTCCAAGAGACCCAGTACTTC. This encodes CSALQETQYF.

The rearrangement joins TRBV20-1 to TRBJ2-7; D tentatively reads TRBD1 or TRBD2 (5 bases each). This CDR3 is 10 amino acids long. Trimming removed 8 bases at V and 5 bases at J, with 10 bases between. Germline V gene data show CDR1 as DFQATT and CDR2 as SNEGSKA (reference sequence). CDR3 sequence reads: CSIRGHEQYF. CDR3 coding DNA: TGCAGTATAAGGGGACACGAGCAGTACTTC.

This clone was picked up a small number of times. The V gene is TRBV13, the J gene TRBJ2-1; 10 bases agree with TRBD2. Trimming cost V 5 bases and J 4 bases; bases outside gene matches: 8. CDR1 is PRHDT and CDR2 is FYEKMQ in the germline V gene (reference sequence). There are 16 residues in the CDR3. CDR3 sequence (DNA): TGTGCCAGCAGCCGACGATGGACTAGCGGTTACAATGAGCAGTTCTTC. Encoded protein: CASSRRWTSGYNEQFF.

This rearrangement joins TRBV13 to TRBJ2-2, with D tentatively TRBD1 (5 bases). Germline V gives CDR1 PRHDT, CDR2 FYEKMQ (reference sequence). Trimming left V 3 bases short and J 6 bases short, with 26 bases between. This CDR3 is 19 amino acids long. CDR3 protein: CASSFSFALTVGAPGELFF. Written as DNA, the CDR3 is TGTGCCAGCAGCTTCTCATTCGCCCTAACAGTTGGGGCTCCCGGGGAGCTGTTTTTT.

The sample holds a few counts of this clone. The chain couples TRBV7-2 to TRBJ2-5, with a possible D match to TRBD2 (7 bases). With the DNA end fitting TRBJ2-7 better, the J assignment may be wrong. Germline V lookup: CDR1 SGHTA, CDR2 FQGNSA. The CDR3 is 15 residues long. Written as DNA, the CDR3 is TGTGCCAGCAGCTTAGAAGGGGGAGGGCAGGGCGAGCAGTACTTC. Amino acids: CASSLEGGGQGEQYF.

In its sample, this clone was seen a few times. One end of the junction fails to match germline, which may point to a read error. The V and J genes are TRBV7-9 and TRBJ2-7; 8 positions agree with TRBD2. The CDR3 runs 13 residues. The germline V gene encodes CDR1 SEHNR and CDR2 FQNEAQ (reference sequence). The CDR3 sequence is CASSVAGLGEQYF. Written as DNA, the CDR3 is TGTGCCAGCAGCGTAGCGGGACTTGGCGAGCAGTACTTC.

This chain joins TRBV20-1 and TRBJ1-2; no clear D. Trimming pared 4 bases from V and 4 bases from J, leaving 7 bases between. Germline V gene data show CDR1 as DFQATT and CDR2 as SNEGSKA (reference sequence). The CDR3 has 11 amino acids. The CDR3 bases are TGCAGTGCTAACAAGGCCTATGGCTACACCTTC. Residues: CSANKAYGYTF.

This clone was seen only a few times. The rearrangement joins TRBV28 to TRBJ2-3, with 7 bases identical to TRBD2. CDR1 is MDHEN, CDR2 SYDVKM, per germline. The CDR3 is 15 amino acids. The ends lost 7 bases at V and 3 bases at J; junction bases unmatched: 10. In DNA, the CDR3 is TGTGCCAGCATCCCTATGGGAGGGATGACAGATACGCAGTATTTT. The encoded protein is CASIPMGGMTDTQYF.

V is TRBV5-1 and J is TRBJ1-1; D perhaps matches TRBD1 (5 bases). Germline lookup yields CDR1 SGHRS and CDR2 YFSETQ. The CDR3 consists of 14 residues. Trimming pared 0 bases from V and 1 base from J, leaving 7 bases between. The CDR3 is CASSLDTGNTEAFF. As DNA, the CDR3 is TGCGCCAGCAGCTTGGACACAGGGAACACTGAAGCTTTCTTT.

The chain carries TRBV6-5 and TRBJ1-1; D is unclear. Germline CDR1 MNHEY, CDR2 SVGAGI. Trimming pared 4 bases from V and 1 base from J, leaving 16 bases between. This CDR3 has 16 residues. Here the CDR3 reads CASSFTGVTRNTEAFF. DNA of the CDR3: TGTGCCAGCAGTTTTACCGGGGTTACAAGGAACACTGAAGCTTTCTTT.

This clone was found a few times. The chain combines TRBV15 with TRBJ2-5; TRBD2 aligns across 7 bases. The CDR3 is made up of 16 amino acids. The V and J ends lost 1 base and 5 bases, in that order; junction bases with no gene match: 10. Germline CDR1 reads LNHNV; CDR2 reads YYDKDF (reference sequence). The CDR3 loop is CATSRARRSGGETQYF. In nucleotides, the CDR3 is TGTGCCACCAGCAGAGCCCGCCGTTCCGGGGGGGAGACCCAGTACTTC.

This clone has only a few counts. The J gene is TRBJ1-1, the V gene TRBV4-3; D is undetermined. V lost 0 bases and J lost 5, with 16 bases in between. CDR3 length equals 16 residues. Germline loops: CDR1 LGHNA, CDR2 YSLEER. CDR3 DNA: TGCGCCAGCAGCCAAGATCGTCAGGCGTGGTGGACTGAAGCTTTCTTT. Its translation: CASSQDRQAWWTEAFF.

This clone was observed a few times. This specimen includes other DNA sequences encoding the same CDR3. The genes are TRBV9 and TRBJ2-7; possibly TRBD1 for D (5 bases). Germline V gene lookup returns CDR1 SGDLS and CDR2 YYNGEE. The CDR3 loop spans 13 amino acids. The V end was cut by 3 bases, the J end by 4 bases, with 11 bases between. CDR3 residues: CASSGGDRYEQYF. DNA of the CDR3: TGTGCCAGCAGCGGGGGTGACAGATACGAGCAGTACTTC.

The CDR3 is CASSPKTSGNTGELFF. DNA of the CDR3: TGCGCCAGCAGCCCTAAGACTAGCGGGAATACCGGGGAGCTGTTTTTT. The chain has TRBV5-1 and TRBJ2-2; TRBD2 matches at 11 bases. J was trimmed by 5 bases and V by 4 bases; bases with no gene match: 7. CDR1 SGHRS and CDR2 YFSETQ come from the germline V gene. The CDR3 consists of 16 residues. Combining the CDR3 with reference TRBV5-1 and TRBJ2-2 gives the whole variable domain KAGVTQTPRYLIKTRGQQVTLSCSPISGHRSVSWYQQTPGQGLQFLFEYFSETQRNKGNFPGRFSGRQFSNSRSEMNVSTLELGDSALYLCASSPKTSGNTGELFFGEGSRLTVL.

This clone has only a few counts. The genes are TRBV25-1 and TRBJ1-2; TRBD1 matches 7 bases. CDR3 length: 15 amino acids. Germline values: CDR1 MGHDK, CDR2 SYGVNS. The junction had 9 bases not matched to a gene; V was cut back by 4 bases and J by 4 bases. CDR3 DNA: TGTGCCAGCAGTGGGCGTCCGGGACAGTTCTATGGCTACACCTTC. Translation gives CASSGRPGQFYGYTF.